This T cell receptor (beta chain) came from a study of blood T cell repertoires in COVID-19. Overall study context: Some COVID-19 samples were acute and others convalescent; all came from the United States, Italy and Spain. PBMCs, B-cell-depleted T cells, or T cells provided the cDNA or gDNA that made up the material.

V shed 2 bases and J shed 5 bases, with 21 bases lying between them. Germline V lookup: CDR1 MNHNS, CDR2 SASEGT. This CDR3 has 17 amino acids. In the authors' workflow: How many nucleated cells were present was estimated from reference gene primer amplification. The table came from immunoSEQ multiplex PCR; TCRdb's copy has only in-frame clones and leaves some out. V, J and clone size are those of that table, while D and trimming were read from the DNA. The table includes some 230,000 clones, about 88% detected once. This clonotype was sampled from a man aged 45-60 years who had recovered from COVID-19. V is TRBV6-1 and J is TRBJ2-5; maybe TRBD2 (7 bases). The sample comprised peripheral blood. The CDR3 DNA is TGTGCCAGCAGTGAACTGAGGGGGGGGCTCGGGAAGGAGACCCAGTACTTC. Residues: CASSELRGGLGKETQYF.